This T cell receptor beta chain was observed in a study of shared clonotypes between healthy human individuals. This clone was counted many times. This CDR3 spans 17 amino acids. The V and J ends lost 0 bases and 1 base respectively, with 15 bases between them. CDR1 LGHNA and CDR2 YNFKEQ come from the germline V gene. Each subset's genomic DNA was shared equally among a number of immunoSEQ plates. About 30,000 T cell genomes, or approximately 300 ng DNA, went into replicate PCRs of unsorted PBMC. In the original analysis: Sequence data from immunoSEQ were junction-only and lacked quality scores; consequently, filtering differed. Assay used: immunoSEQ multiplex PCR; TCRdb lists only in-frame clones, some missing. V and J calls and clone size follow that table, whereas D and trimming were derived from the DNA. Altogether nearly 500,000 clones are present, about 82% being singletons, with the ten largest covering 13%.

This TCR was sampled from a woman in her thirties or forties in good health. Some clones in this sample may be carry-over from other donors' samples. The sequencing input was PBMCs. This chain uses TRBV4-2 with TRBJ2-5, with D perhaps being TRBD1 or TRBD2 (5 bases each). The CDR3 DNA is TGTGCCAGCAGCCAAGATAAGGGGAGTGCGGGCCAAGAGACCCAGTACTTC. Its protein product is CASSQDKGSAGQETQYF.